This T cell receptor (beta chain) comes out of a study of blood T cell repertoires in COVID-19. Study overall: From T cells, B-cell-depleted T cells, or PBMCs came the material, which was cDNA or gDNA.

Recruits, aged roughly 18 to 95 years, lived in 24 US areas. Each participant's cohort was designated according to participant-reported clinical history. This CDR3 spans 16 amino acids. CDR1 is LGHDT, CDR2 YNNKEL, per germline (reference sequence). V gave up 4 bases and J gave up 2 bases; unmatched junction bases: 4. Methods used by the authors: Cell counts per sample came from amplifying reference gene primers. The repertoire was sequenced with immunoSEQ multiplex PCR; TCRdb's copy has only in-frame clones and lacks some. The DNA was the basis for D and trimming; V, J and clone size are from that table. Of roughly 260,000 clones listed, approximately 88% are singletons.

The sequence derives from a woman aged 30 to 39 with acute COVID-19. The chain combines TRBV3-1 (or the pseudogene TRBV3-2) with TRBJ2-2; 10 bases are shared with TRBD1. The sample comprised PBMCs or T cells enriched from blood (not recorded which). In DNA form, the CDR3 reads TGTGCCAGCAGCCCCCGGGACAGGGGAAACACCGGGGAGCTGTTTTTT. Protein: CASSPRDRGNTGELFF.